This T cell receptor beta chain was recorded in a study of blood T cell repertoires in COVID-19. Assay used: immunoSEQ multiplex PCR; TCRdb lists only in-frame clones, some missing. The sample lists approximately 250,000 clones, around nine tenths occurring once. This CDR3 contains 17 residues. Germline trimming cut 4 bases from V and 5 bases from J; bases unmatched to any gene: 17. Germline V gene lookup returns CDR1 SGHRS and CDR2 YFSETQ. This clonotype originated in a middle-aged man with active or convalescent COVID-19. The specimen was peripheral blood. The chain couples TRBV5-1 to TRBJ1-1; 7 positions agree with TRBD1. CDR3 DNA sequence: TGCGCCAGCAGCCATCAACCAACGAACCAGGGGGAGACTGAAGCTTTCTTT. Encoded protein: CASSHQPTNQGETEAFF. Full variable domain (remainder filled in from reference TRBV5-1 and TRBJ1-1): KAGVTQTPRYLIKTRGQQVTLSCSPISGHRSVSWYQQTPGQGLQFLFEYFSETQRNKGNFPGRFSGRQFSNSRSEMNVSTLELGDSALYLCASSHQPTNQGETEAFFGQGTRLTVV.